This TCR beta chain is drawn from a study of T cell responses to AZD1222 COVID-19 vaccine. This table comes from immunoSEQ multiplex PCR, and its TCRdb copy is limited to in-frame clones, with some not included. The sample yields about 140,000 clones, roughly 93% seen once. V shed 5 bases and J shed 7 bases, with 14 bases lying between them. The CDR3 consists of 13 residues. Germline CDR1 reads LNHNV; CDR2 reads YYDKDF (reference sequence). The rearrangement uses TRBV15 and TRBJ1-1, with D perhaps matching TRBD1 (5 bases). This sample comprised peripheral blood, obtained 28 days after the second AZD1222 dose. This clonotype originated in an adult who received the AZD1222 COVID-19 vaccine. The CDR3 protein is CATSGRTGFEAFF. DNA of the CDR3: TGTGCCACCAGCGGAAGAACAGGTTTTGAAGCTTTCTTT.